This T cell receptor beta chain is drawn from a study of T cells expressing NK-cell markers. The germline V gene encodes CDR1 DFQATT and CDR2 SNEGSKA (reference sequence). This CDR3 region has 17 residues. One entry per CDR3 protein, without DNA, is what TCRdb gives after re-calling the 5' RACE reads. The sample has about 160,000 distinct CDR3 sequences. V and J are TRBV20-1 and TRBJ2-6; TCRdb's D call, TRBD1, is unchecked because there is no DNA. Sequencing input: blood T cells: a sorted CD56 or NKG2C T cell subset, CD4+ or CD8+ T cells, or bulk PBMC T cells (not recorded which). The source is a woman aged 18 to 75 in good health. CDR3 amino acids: CSARTGTTSSGANVLTF.